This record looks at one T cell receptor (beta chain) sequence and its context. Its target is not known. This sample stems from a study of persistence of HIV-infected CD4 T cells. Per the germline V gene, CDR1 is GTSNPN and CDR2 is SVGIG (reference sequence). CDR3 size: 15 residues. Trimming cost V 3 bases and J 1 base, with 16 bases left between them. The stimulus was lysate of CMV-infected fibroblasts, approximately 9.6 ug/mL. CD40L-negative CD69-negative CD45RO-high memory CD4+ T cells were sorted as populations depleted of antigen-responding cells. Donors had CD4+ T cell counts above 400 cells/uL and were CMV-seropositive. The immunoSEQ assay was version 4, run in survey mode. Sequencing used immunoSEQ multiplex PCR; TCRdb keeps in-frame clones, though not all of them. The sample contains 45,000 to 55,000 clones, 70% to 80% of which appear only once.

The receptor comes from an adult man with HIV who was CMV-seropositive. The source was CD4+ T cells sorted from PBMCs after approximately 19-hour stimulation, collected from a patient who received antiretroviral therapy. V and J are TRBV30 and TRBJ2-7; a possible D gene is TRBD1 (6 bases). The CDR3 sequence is CAWRIQGVGSYEQYF. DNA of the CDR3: TGTGCCTGGAGAATACAGGGAGTAGGATCCTACGAGCAGTACTTC.